This note documents a single T cell receptor beta chain sequence. An amount of RNA that ranged from roughly 0.5 to 1 ug was reverse transcribed with random hexamers. From the immunoSEQ multiplex PCR reads, TCRdb called clonotypes with MiXCR, one entry per CDR3 protein. The sample yields 120,000 or so distinct CDR3 sequences, approximately 96% seen once. J was trimmed by 4 bases and V by 0 bases; bases with no gene match: 3. The germline V gene has CDR1 MGHRA and CDR2 YSYEKL. The CDR3 sequence is 14 residues long. This record belongs to a study of CD8 T cells in Susac syndrome. This sequence was found in a human donor with Susac syndrome. The chain combines TRBV4-1 with TRBJ2-7, with TRBD1 identical over 7 bases. The sequencing sample was made of CD8+ T cells from PBMCs. The CDR3 is CASSQETGRYEQYF. CDR3 sequence (DNA): TGCGCCAGCAGCCAAGAGACAGGGAGATACGAGCAGTACTTC.